The sequence of this T cell receptor (beta chain) was determined in a study of T cells in Graves' hyperthyroidism and ophthalmopathy. Graves' hyperthyroidism was deemed stable absent ophthalmopathy progression within 18 months. Hyperthyroidism patients were newly diagnosed, had disease duration under 2 months, and were aged 18 to 65 years. Exclusions: uncontrolled infection, other autoimmune disease, pregnancy, lactation. Thyroid ultrasound, orbital computed tomography, clinical symptoms, and serum thyroxine and TRAb underpinned diagnoses. What was amplified from RNA transcripts were TCR beta CDR3 regions. The TCR CDR3 was amplified in a first-round RT-PCR using the HTBI primer set. TCRdb analysed the multiplex PCR reads with MiXCR anew, one entry per CDR3 protein. The top ten clones hold about 9% of a sample with hundreds of thousands of distinct CDR3 sequences, 35% to 40% of them seen once. This clonotype has at least ten counts.

The receptor was isolated from a young man with Graves' hyperthyroidism. The sequenced sample was blood.

The CDR3 loop reads CSALLASPEAFF. The CDR3 DNA reads TGCAGTGCTCTCCTCGCGAGCCCTGAAGCTTTCTTT. The chain uses TRBV20-1 and TRBJ1-1; D not resolved. The CDR3 covers 12 residues. Between the trimmed V and J ends, which lost 5 bases and 6 bases, there was a span of 13 bases. From germline, CDR1 is DFQATT and CDR2 SNEGSKA (reference sequence).